This T cell receptor (beta chain) is drawn from a study of cytomegalovirus exposure and HLA in healthy donors. Germline V CDR1 and CDR2: LNHNV, YYDKDF (reference sequence). This CDR3 has 15 residues. V was pared by 4 bases and J by 3 bases, with 6 bases of the junction left unmatched. Primers: 60 Vbeta forward and 13 Jbeta reverse. TCRdb's copy holds only in-frame clones and misses some; the assay was immunoSEQ multiplex PCR. The sample records 85,000 to 100,000 clones, under 80% being singletons. The chain links TRBV15 to TRBJ2-7; TRBD2 agrees at 10 bases. Material for sequencing was PBMCs. This sequence was found in a man over 45 in good health and CMV-seropositive. The CDR3 DNA is TGTGCCACCAGCACAAGGACTAGCGGTAACTACGAGCAGTACTTC. This sequence encodes CATSTRTSGNYEQYF.